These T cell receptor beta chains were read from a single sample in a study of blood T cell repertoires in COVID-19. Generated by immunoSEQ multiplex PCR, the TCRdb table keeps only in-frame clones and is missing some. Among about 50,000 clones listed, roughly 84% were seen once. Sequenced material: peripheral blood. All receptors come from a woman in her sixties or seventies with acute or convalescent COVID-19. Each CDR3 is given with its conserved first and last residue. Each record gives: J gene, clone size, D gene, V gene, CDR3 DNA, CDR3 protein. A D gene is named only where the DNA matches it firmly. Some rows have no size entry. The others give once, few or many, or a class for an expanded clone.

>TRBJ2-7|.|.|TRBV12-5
TGTGCTAGTGGCCAAACTCTAGCTCACGAGCAGTACTTC
CASGQTLAHEQYF
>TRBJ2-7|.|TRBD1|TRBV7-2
TGTGCCAGCAGCTTGGTAACAGGGGGTCAATACGAGCAGTACTTC
CASSLVTGGQYEQYF
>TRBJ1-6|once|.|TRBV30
TGTGCCTGGAGGAGGGTGATAGATTCACCCCTCCACTTT
CAWRRVIDSPLHF
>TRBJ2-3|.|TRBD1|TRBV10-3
TGTGCCATCAGTCCCAGGGACAGGGTGGGCACAGATACGCAGTATTTT
CAISPRDRVGTDTQYF
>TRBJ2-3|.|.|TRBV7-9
TGTGCCAGCAGCTTCGGCGGGCCGAGCACAGATACGCAGTATTTT
CASSFGGPSTDTQYF
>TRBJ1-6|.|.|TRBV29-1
TGCAGCGTTGATGGAATTGGGAGCTCCTATAATTCACCCCTCCACTTT
CSVDGIGSSYNSPLHF
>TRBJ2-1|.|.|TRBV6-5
TGTGCCAGCAAGGGGCGGAGCTCCTACAATGAGCAGTTCTTC
CASKGRSSYNEQFF
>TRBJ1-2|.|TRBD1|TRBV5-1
TGCGCCAGCAGCTTCGGGACAGTAGGGGTCTATGGCTACACCTTC
CASSFGTVGVYGYTF
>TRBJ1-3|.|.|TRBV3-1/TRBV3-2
TGTGCCAGCAGCCAAGACGAGGACACCATATATTTT
CASSQDEDTIYF
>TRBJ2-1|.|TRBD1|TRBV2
TGTGCCAGCAGTGAGTCGGCCCACGACAGGGGGCTCGGTGAGTTCTTC
CASSESAHDRGLGEFF
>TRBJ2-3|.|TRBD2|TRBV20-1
TGCAGTGCTATGACTAGCGGACAGTATTTT
CSAMTSGQYF
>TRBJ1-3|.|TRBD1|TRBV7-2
TGTGCCAGCAGCCTAGACCGGACAGGGGTTAACACCATATATTTT
CASSLDRTGVNTIYF
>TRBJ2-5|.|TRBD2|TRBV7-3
TGTGCCAGCAGCTTAGTAGGGACTAGCGGGGGGGAGACCCAGTACTTC
CASSLVGTSGGETQYF
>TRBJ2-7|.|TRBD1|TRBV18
TGTGCCAGCACTGGGACAGGGATGAATCCCTCCTACGAGCAGTACTTC
CASTGTGMNPSYEQYF
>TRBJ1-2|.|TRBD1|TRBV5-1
TGCGCCAGCAGCTCCCCAGGGACAGGGGGCCCGGGACCCTACACCTTC
CASSSPGTGGPGPYTF
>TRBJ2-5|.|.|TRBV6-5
TGTGCCAGCAGTTACTCCCCCAATCAAGAGACCCAGTACTTC
CASSYSPNQETQYF
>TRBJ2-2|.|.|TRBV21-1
TGTGCCAGCAGCCCCCACGAGGGGGCGCGACGTACCGGGGAGCTGTTTTTT
CASSPHEGARRTGELFF